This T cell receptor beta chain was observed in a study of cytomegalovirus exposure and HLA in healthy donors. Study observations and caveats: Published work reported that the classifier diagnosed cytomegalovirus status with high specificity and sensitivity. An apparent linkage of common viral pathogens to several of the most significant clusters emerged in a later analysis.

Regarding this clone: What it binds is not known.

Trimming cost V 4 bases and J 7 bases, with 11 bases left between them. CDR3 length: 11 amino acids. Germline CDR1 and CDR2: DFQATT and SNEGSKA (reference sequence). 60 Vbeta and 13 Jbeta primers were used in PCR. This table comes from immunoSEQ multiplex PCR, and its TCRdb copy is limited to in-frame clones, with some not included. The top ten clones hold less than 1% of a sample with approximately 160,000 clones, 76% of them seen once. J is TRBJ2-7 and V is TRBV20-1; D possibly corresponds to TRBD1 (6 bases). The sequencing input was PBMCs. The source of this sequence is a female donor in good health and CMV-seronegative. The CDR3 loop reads CSATPTGEQYF. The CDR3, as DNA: TGCAGTGCTACGCCCACAGGGGAGCAGTACTTC.